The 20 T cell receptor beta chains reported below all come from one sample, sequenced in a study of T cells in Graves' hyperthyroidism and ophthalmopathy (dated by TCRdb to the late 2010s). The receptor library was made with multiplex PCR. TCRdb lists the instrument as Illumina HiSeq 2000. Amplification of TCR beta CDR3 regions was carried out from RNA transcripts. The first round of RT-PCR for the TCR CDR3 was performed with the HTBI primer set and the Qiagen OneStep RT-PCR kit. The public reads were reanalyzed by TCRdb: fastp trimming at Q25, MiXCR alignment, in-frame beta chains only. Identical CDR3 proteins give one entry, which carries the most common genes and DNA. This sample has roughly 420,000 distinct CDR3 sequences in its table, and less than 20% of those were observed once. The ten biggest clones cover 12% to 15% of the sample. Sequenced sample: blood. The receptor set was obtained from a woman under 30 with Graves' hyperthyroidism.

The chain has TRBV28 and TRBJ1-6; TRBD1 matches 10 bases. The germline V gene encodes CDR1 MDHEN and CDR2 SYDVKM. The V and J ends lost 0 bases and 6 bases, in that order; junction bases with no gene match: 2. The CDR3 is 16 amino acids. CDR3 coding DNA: TGTGCCAGCAGTTTATGGACAGGGGGCGGTAATTCACCCCTCCACTTT. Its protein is CASSLWTGGGNSPLHF.

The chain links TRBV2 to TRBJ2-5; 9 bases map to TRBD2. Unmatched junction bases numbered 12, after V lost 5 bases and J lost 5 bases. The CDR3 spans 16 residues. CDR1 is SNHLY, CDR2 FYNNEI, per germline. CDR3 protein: CASSFGGRVLAETQYF. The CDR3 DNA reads TGTGCCAGCAGTTTCGGCGGGAGGGTCTTGGCGGAGACCCAGTACTTC.

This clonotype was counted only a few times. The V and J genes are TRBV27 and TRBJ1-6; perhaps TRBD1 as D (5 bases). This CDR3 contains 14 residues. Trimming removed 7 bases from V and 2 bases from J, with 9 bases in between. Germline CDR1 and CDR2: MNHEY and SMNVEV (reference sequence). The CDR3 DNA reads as TGTGCCAGCAAGGGGACGACCTATAATTCACCCCTCCACTTT. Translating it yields CASKGTTYNSPLHF.

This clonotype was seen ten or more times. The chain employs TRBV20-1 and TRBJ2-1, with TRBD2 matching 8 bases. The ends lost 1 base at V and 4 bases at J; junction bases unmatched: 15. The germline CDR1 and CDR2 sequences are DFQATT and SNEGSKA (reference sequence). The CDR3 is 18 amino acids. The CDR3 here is CSARGGGNSGEPYNEQFF. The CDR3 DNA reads TGCAGTGCTAGAGGTGGGGGGAATAGCGGGGAACCATACAATGAGCAGTTCTTC.

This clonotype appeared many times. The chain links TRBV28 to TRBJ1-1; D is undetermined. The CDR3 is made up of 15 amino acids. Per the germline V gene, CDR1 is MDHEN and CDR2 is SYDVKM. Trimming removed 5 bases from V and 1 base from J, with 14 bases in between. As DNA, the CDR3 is TGTGCCAGCAGTGGGTATCCGGGGTCGAACACTGAAGCTTTCTTT. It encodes CASSGYPGSNTEAFF. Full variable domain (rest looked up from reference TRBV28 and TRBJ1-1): DVKVTQSSRYLVKRTGEKVFLECVQDMDHENMFWYRQDPGLGLRLIYFSYDVKMKEKGDIPEGYSVSREKKERFSLILESASTNQTSMYLCASSGYPGSNTEAFFGQGTRLTVV.

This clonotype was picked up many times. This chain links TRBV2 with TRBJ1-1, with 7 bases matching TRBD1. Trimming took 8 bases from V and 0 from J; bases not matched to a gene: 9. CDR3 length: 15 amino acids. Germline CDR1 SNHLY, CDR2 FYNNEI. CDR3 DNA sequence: TGTGCCAGCCGAGTAGGGGGCAGGGTGAACACTGAAGCTTTCTTT. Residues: CASRVGGRVNTEAFF.

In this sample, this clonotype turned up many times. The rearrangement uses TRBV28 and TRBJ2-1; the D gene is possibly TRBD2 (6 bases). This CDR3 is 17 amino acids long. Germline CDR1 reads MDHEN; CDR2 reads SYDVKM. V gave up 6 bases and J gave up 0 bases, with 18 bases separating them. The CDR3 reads CASSPGASVSSYNEQFF. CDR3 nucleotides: TGTGCCAGCAGCCCGGGAGCGAGCGTTAGCTCCTACAATGAGCAGTTCTTC.

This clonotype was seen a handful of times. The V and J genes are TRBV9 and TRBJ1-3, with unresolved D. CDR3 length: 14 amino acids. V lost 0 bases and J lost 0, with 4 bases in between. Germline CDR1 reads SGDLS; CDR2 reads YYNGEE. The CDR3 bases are TGTGCCAGCAGCGTAGACACCTCTGGAAACACCATATATTTT. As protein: CASSVDTSGNTIYF.

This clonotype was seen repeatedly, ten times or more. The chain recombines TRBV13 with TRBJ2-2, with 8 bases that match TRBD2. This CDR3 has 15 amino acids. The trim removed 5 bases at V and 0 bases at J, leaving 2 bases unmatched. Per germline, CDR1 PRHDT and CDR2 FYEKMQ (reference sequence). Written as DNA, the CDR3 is TGTGCCAGCAGCACGGGACTAGCGAACACCGGGGAGCTGTTTTTT. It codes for CASSTGLANTGELFF.

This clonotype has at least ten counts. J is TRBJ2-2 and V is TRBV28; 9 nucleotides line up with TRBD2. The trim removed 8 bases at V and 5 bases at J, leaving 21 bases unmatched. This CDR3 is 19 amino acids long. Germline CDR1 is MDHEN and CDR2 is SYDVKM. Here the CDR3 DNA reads TGTGCCAGCGGGGTTCCCTCGGGTAGCGGGAGATTGGAAACCGGGGAGCTGTTTTTT. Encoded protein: CASGVPSGSGRLETGELFF.

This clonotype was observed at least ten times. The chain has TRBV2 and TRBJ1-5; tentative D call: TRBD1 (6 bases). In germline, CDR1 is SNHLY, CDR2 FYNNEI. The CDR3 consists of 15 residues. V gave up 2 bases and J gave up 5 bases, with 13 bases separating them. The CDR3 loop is CASSEMGGAYQPQHF. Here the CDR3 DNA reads TGTGCCAGCAGTGAAATGGGGGGCGCATATCAGCCCCAGCATTTT.

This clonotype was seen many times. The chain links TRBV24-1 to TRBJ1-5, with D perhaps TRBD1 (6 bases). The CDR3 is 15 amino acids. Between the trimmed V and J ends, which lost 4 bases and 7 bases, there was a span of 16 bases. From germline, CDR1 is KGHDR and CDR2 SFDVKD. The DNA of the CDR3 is TGTGCCACCAGTGACGCAGGGGAATCAAGGCAGCCCCAGCATTTT. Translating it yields CATSDAGESRQPQHF.

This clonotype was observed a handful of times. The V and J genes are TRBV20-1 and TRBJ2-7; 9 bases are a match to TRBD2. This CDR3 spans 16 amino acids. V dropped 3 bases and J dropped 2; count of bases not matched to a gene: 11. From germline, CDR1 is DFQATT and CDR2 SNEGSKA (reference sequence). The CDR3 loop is CSASGGLGGGAYEQYF. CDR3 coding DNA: TGCAGTGCTAGTGGGGGTCTTGGCGGGGGGGCCTACGAGCAGTACTTC.

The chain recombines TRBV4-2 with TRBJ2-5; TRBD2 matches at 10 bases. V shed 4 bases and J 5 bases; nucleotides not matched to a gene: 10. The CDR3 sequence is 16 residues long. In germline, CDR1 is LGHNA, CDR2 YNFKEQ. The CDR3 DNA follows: TGTGCCAGCAGCCCTCGACTAGCGGGCCCGGAGGAGACCCAGTACTTC. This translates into CASSPRLAGPEETQYF.

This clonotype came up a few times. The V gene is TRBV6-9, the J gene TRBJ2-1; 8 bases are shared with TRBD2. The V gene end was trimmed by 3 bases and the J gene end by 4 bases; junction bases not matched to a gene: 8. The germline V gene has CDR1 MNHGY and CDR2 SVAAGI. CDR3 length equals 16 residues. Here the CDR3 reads CASSYPRGGGYNEQFF. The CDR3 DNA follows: TGTGCCAGCAGTTACCCCCGGGGGGGGGGTTACAATGAGCAGTTCTTC.

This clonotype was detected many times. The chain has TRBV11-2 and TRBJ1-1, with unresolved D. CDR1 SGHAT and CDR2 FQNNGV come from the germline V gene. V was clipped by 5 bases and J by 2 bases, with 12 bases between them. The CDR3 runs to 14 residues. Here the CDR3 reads CASSPVRGNTEAFF. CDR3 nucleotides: TGTGCCAGCAGCCCGGTTCGAGGAAACACTGAAGCTTTCTTT.

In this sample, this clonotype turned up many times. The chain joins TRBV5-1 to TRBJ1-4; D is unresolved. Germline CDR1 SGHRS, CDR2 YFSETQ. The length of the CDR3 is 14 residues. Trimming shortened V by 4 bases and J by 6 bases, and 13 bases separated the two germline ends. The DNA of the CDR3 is TGCGCCAGCAGCATGCGGGCAGGAGATGAAAAACTGTTTTTT. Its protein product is CASSMRAGDEKLFF.

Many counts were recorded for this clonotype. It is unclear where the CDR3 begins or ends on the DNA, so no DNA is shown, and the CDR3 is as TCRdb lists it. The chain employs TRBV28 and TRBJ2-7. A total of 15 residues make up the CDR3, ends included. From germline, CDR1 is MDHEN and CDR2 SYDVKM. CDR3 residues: CASSSSASRRREQYF.

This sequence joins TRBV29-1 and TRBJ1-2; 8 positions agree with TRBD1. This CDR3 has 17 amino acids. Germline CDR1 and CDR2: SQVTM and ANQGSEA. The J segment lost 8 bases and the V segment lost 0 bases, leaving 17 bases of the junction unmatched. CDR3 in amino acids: CSVEDPRDRFTQGGYTF. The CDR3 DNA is TGCAGCGTTGAAGACCCTCGGGACAGGTTTACCCAGGGAGGCTACACCTTC.

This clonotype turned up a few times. The CDR3 sequence is CASSRTIGLAGDEQYF. The CDR3 nucleotides read TGTGCCAGCAGCCGCACTATTGGACTAGCGGGAGACGAGCAGTACTTC. The V call is TRBV4-2, the J call TRBJ2-7, with 13 nucleotides matching TRBD2. The J segment lost 5 bases and the V segment lost 4 bases, leaving 8 bases of the junction unmatched. The CDR3 extends over 16 amino acids. Germline-derived CDR1 and CDR2 are LGHNA and YNFKEQ.